This T cell receptor beta chain was observed in a study of human versus mouse CDR3 diversity and MHC coevolution. Study in general: Samples had between roughly 0.6 x 10^7 and 1.6 x 10^7 valid reads. General study findings and limits: Human T cells underwent selection on roughly 6 different MHC II alleles. Humans had the largest estimated TCR beta repertoire, 1.5 million to 2 million clonotypes.

V lost 9 bases to trimming and J lost 3 bases, with 12 bases between them. The CDR3 is made up of 13 amino acids. CDR1 and CDR2 (germline): MNHNS, SASEGT. Turning to this clone: The antigen remains undetermined.

This table comes from immunoSEQ multiplex PCR, and its TCRdb copy is limited to in-frame clones, with some not included. Of about 80,000 clones in the sample, about 93% were seen once. Sorting isolated naive CD4 T cells lacking CD45RO and expressing CD62L. The TCR comes from a person between 25 and 70 years old in good health. This chain connects TRBV6-1 to TRBJ2-1; no clear D gene. Sequencing input: naive CD4+ T cells from blood. Subset of the sample: CD45RO-negative CD62L-positive naive CD4 T cells. The CDR3 loop is CASRLMVYNEQFF. CDR3 sequence (DNA): TGTGCCAGTAGATTGATGGTCTACAATGAGCAGTTCTTC.